These 29 T cell receptor beta chains share one sample of origin, sequenced in a study of CD8 T cells in ankylosing spondylitis. TCRdb processed the 5' RACE reads anew with MiXCR; each CDR3 protein has one entry. The table has 300,000 to 350,000 distinct CDR3 sequences, roughly 14% seen once. Sequencing was performed on blood, either unsorted or a sorted T cell fraction (not recorded which). These receptors all come from a male donor with ankylosing spondylitis or in good health (not recorded which).

This clonotype has just a few counts. V gene TRBV6-1 combines with J gene TRBJ1-5; D is unclear. This CDR3 has 13 residues. The germline CDR1 and CDR2 sequences are MNHNS and SASEGT. V was clipped by 5 bases and J by 4 bases, with 9 bases between them. The CDR3 spells CASSPRLNQPQHF. CDR3 nucleotides: TGTGCCAGCAGTCCCAGGCTGAATCAGCCCCAGCATTTT.

This rearrangement joins TRBV6-5 to TRBJ2-7; TRBD1 agrees at 11 bases. The CDR3 is 16 amino acids. The junction had 4 bases not matched to a gene; V was cut back by 2 bases and J by 1 base. Germline CDR1 and CDR2: MNHEY and SVGAGI. The DNA for the CDR3 is TGTGCCAGCAGTTACGCCGGGACAGGGGGATCCTACGAGCAGTACTTC. Residues: CASSYAGTGGSYEQYF.

The chain combines TRBV2 with TRBJ2-7; D is perhaps TRBD2 (6 bases). This CDR3 region has 16 residues. V gave up 0 bases and J gave up 5 bases, with 17 bases separating them. The germline V gene encodes CDR1 SNHLY and CDR2 FYNNEI. The CDR3 sequence is CASSEAESGQRDEQYF. CDR3 nucleotides: TGTGCCAGCAGTGAAGCGGAGTCAGGGCAGCGGGACGAGCAGTACTTC.

The rearrangement joins TRBV20-1 to TRBJ2-1; 7 bases agree with TRBD2. With 6 bases clipped from V and 0 bases from J, the junction kept 8 bases outside the gene matches. The CDR3 has 15 residues. The germline V gene has CDR1 DFQATT and CDR2 SNEGSKA (reference sequence). The CDR3 protein is CSAQLAPSSYNEQFF. CDR3 nucleotides: TGCAGTGCGCAACTAGCGCCCAGCTCCTACAATGAGCAGTTCTTC.

This clonotype showed up just a few times. This chain links TRBV7-8 with TRBJ2-5; TRBD2 matches at 14 bases. J was trimmed by 7 bases and V by 4 bases; bases with no gene match: 5. There are 15 residues in the CDR3. CDR1 and CDR2 from the germline V gene are SGHVS and FQNEAQ. The CDR3 DNA follows: TGTGCCAGCAGCTCGGGACTAGCGGGAGTAGGGACCCAGTACTTC. Its protein product is CASSSGLAGVGTQYF.

This clonotype has a count of ten or more. This rearrangement joins TRBV5-1 to TRBJ1-6; D gene uncertain. The CDR3 extends over 13 amino acids. Trimming cost V 0 bases and J 7 bases, with 5 bases left between them. CDR1 SGHRS and CDR2 YFSETQ come from the germline V gene. The CDR3 spells CASSLGENSPLHF. The CDR3 DNA sequence: TGCGCCAGCAGCTTGGGGGAGAATTCACCCCTCCACTTT.

The rearrangement joins TRBV12-3 or TRBV12-4 to TRBJ2-7; TRBD1 might be the D (6 bases). Trimming took off 3 bases at V and 6 bases at J, with 12 bases between the two ends. The CDR3 spans 13 residues. The CDR3 loop reads CASSFTGLSEQYF. The CDR3 DNA follows: TGTGCCAGCAGTTTTACAGGGCTATCCGAGCAGTACTTC.

This sequence joins TRBV5-1 and TRBJ2-3; D is possibly TRBD2 (6 bases). V was clipped by 2 bases and J by 2 bases, with 15 bases between them. The CDR3 is 16 residues long. CDR1 is SGHRS, CDR2 YFSETQ, per germline. CDR3 nucleotide sequence: TGCGCCAGCAGCTTCCGGGCTAGCGCCCTCACAGATACGCAGTATTTT. Translated, it gives CASSFRASALTDTQYF.

The chain joins TRBV6-5 to TRBJ2-3; 14 bases match TRBD2. The germline V gene encodes CDR1 MNHEY and CDR2 SVGAGI. CDR3 size: 15 residues. The V gene end was trimmed by 4 bases and the J gene end by 4 bases; junction bases not matched to a gene: 1. The CDR3, as DNA: TGTGCCAGCAGTTGGGGACTAGCGGGAGCAGATACGCAGTATTTT. This translates into CASSWGLAGADTQYF.

This sequence joins TRBV3-1 and TRBJ1-5; maybe TRBD1 (6 bases). The CDR3 loop spans 15 amino acids. Germline V CDR1 and CDR2: LGHDT, YNNKEL (reference sequence). Deletions cut 2 bases from V and 3 bases from J, with 11 bases between. The CDR3 DNA reads TGTGCCAGCAGCCAAACAGGGTGGCCCAATCAGCCCCAGCATTTT. This codes for CASSQTGWPNQPQHF.

In DNA, the CDR3 is TGTGCCAGCAGCCGGGGAAGGGGAGTACCACGGGACTACGAGCAGTACTTC. Translating gives CASSRGRGVPRDYEQYF. The rearrangement uses TRBV21-1 and TRBJ2-7; the D call in the table, TRBD1, was not verified against the DNA. TRBV21-1 is a pseudogene segment. The CDR3 runs to 17 residues.

This chain connects TRBV20-1 to TRBJ1-5; D is perhaps TRBD1 (5 bases). The CDR3 covers 15 residues. Germline V gives CDR1 DFQATT, CDR2 SNEGSKA (reference sequence). V lost 3 bases, J lost 2 bases, and 14 bases lay in between. This CDR3 reads CSASLRGNGNQPQHF. CDR3 bases: TGCAGTGCTAGTTTAAGGGGTAACGGCAATCAGCCCCAGCATTTT.

The table lists this clonotype with a few counts. The V call is TRBV6-5, the J call TRBJ2-3, with D perhaps matching TRBD1 (5 bases). Germline V gene sequence: CDR1 MNHEY, CDR2 SVGAGI. The CDR3 totals 14 residues. The V end was cut by 1 base, the J end by 2 bases, with 7 bases between. This chain's CDR3 is CASSYLGPTDTQYF. For the CDR3, the DNA is TGTGCCAGCAGTTACTTGGGGCCCACAGATACGCAGTATTTT.

The chain is built from TRBV5-1 and TRBJ2-3; D gene unclear. Germline loops: CDR1 SGHRS, CDR2 YFSETQ. The V end lost 0 bases, the J end lost 2 bases, and 7 bases lay between the germline ends. This CDR3 has 14 residues. Here the CDR3 reads CASSLEALTDTQYF. CDR3 DNA: TGCGCCAGCAGCTTGGAGGCACTCACAGATACGCAGTATTTT.

Only a few counts were recorded for this clonotype. The V and J genes are TRBV12-3 or TRBV12-4 and TRBJ2-1, with D perhaps TRBD2 (6 bases). This CDR3 is built from 15 residues. V was trimmed by 8 bases and J by 6 bases, leaving 20 bases between them. CDR3 sequence: CASGPGLAPLNEQFF. For the CDR3, the DNA is TGTGCCAGCGGCCCTGGGCTAGCGCCCCTCAATGAGCAGTTCTTC.

This clonotype was counted at least ten times. The chain recombines TRBV11-2 with TRBJ2-2, with D tentatively TRBD1 or TRBD2 (5 bases each). CDR1 and CDR2 (germline): SGHAT, FQNNGV. This CDR3 comprises 13 residues. The DNA for the CDR3 is TGTGCTACTCGGGACGCCTACACCGGGGAGCTGTTTTTT. It translates to CATRDAYTGELFF.

The rearrangement joins TRBV29-1 to TRBJ2-7; 8 bases match TRBD1. The junction had 4 bases not matched to a gene; V was cut back by 7 bases and J by 2 bases. The CDR3 is 12 amino acids. Germline-derived CDR1 and CDR2 are SQVTM and ANQGSEA. The CDR3 DNA reads as TGCAGCGGGGGACAGGAGGCCTACGAGCAGTACTTC. This translates into CSGGQEAYEQYF.

The table lists this clonotype with a few counts. J is TRBJ2-1 and V is TRBV12-3 or TRBV12-4; no clear D. V shed 7 bases and J shed 0 bases, with 13 bases lying between them. CDR3 size: 15 residues. The DNA for the CDR3 is TGTGCCAGCACCCCCCGGACCCGCTCCTACAATGAGCAGTTCTTC. This gives the protein CASTPRTRSYNEQFF.

This rearrangement joins TRBV7-2 to TRBJ2-7; D may be TRBD1 (6 bases). Germline V gene data show CDR1 as SGHTA and CDR2 as FQGNSA. The CDR3 runs 16 residues. V was clipped by 0 bases and J by 1 base, with 13 bases between them. CDR3 bases: TGTGCCAGCAGCTTAGCCAGGGGATCGAGTTCCTACGAGCAGTACTTC. It is translated as CASSLARGSSSYEQYF. The entire variable domain, with the rest obtained from reference TRBV7-2 and TRBJ2-7, is as follows: GAGVSQSPSNKVTEKGKDVELRCDPISGHTALYWYRQSLGQGLEFLIYFQGNSAPDKSGLPSDRFSAERTGGSVSTLTIQRTQQEDSAVYLCASSLARGSSSYEQYFGPGTRLTVT.

The rearrangement links TRBV30 to TRBJ1-2; D uncertain. Trimming took off 1 base at V and 2 bases at J, with 5 bases between the two ends. This CDR3 is 12 amino acids long. CDR1 GTSNPN and CDR2 SVGIG come from the germline V gene (reference sequence). This CDR3 is CAWSASNYGYTF. In nucleotides, the CDR3 is TGTGCCTGGAGTGCCTCGAACTATGGCTACACCTTC.

This sequence joins TRBV7-9 and TRBJ2-4; perhaps TRBD1 as D (6 bases). There are 13 residues in the CDR3. Trimming removed 5 bases from V and 8 bases from J, with 13 bases in between. CDR1 is SEHNR and CDR2 is FQNEAQ in the germline V gene (reference sequence). Written as DNA, the CDR3 is TGTGCCAGCAGCCCCACAGGGAAATACATTCAGTACTTC. Translated, it gives CASSPTGKYIQYF.

This clonotype showed up just a few times. The chain joins TRBV3-1 to TRBJ2-7, with TRBD2 matching 8 bases. CDR1 and CDR2 from the germline V gene are LGHDT and YNNKEL (reference sequence). After removal of 2 bases from V and 4 bases from J, the junction contained 4 bases not matched to a gene. The length of the CDR3 is 14 residues. The CDR3 protein is CASSQLGGGYEQYF. As DNA, the CDR3 is TGTGCCAGCAGCCAACTAGGCGGGGGGTACGAGCAGTACTTC.

In this sample, this clonotype turned up many times. The chain carries TRBV4-1 and TRBJ2-5; D may be TRBD1 (5 bases). CDR1 is MGHRA, CDR2 YSYEKL, per germline. Trimming left V 4 bases short and J 4 bases short, with 16 bases between. The CDR3 loop spans 15 amino acids. CDR3 in amino acids: CASSPRTQTGETQYF. CDR3 nucleotide sequence: TGCGCCAGCAGCCCTCGGACACAAACAGGAGAGACCCAGTACTTC.

The chain links TRBV14 to TRBJ1-6; TRBD1 matches at 10 bases. Trimming removed 0 bases from V and 3 bases from J; junction bases left unmatched: 8. The CDR3 consists of 19 residues. CDR1 SGHDN and CDR2 FVKESK come from the germline V gene. As DNA, the CDR3 is TGTGCCAGCAGCCAAGATGGGACAGGGGATATACTCTATAATTCACCCCTCCACTTT. It codes for CASSQDGTGDILYNSPLHF.

The rearrangement uses TRBV10-2 and TRBJ2-5; 10 positions agree with TRBD2. The CDR3 loop spans 16 amino acids. V gave up 2 bases and J gave up 5 bases; unmatched junction bases: 8. CDR1 WSHSY and CDR2 SAAADI come from the germline V gene. CDR3 in amino acids: CASSEASGGAKETQYF. The CDR3 coding sequence is TGCGCCAGCAGTGAGGCTAGCGGGGGAGCGAAGGAGACCCAGTACTTC.

Here the CDR3 DNA reads TGTGCCAGCACCCCCCGACAGGGCTACTATGGCTACACCTTC. Encoded protein: CASTPRQGYYGYTF. J is TRBJ1-2 and V is TRBV12-3 or TRBV12-4; 7 bases line up with TRBD1. CDR3 length: 14 amino acids. With 7 bases clipped from V and 3 bases from J, the junction kept 8 bases outside the gene matches.

The gene calls are TRBV10-3 and TRBJ1-1; 11 bases are shared with TRBD1. The V gene end was trimmed by 10 bases and the J gene end by 8 bases; junction bases not matched to a gene: 18. The length of the CDR3 is 16 residues. CDR1 ENHRY and CDR2 SYGVKD come from the germline V gene. CDR3 nucleotides: TGTGCCACCGTCTCCGGGACAGGGGGTCGTGTAGGCGAAGCTTTCTTT. This sequence encodes CATVSGTGGRVGEAFF.

The sample holds many counts of this clonotype. This rearrangement joins TRBV5-1 to TRBJ1-4; D is possibly TRBD1 (6 bases). The CDR3 is 15 residues long. The V and J ends lost 3 bases and 8 bases respectively, with 17 bases between them. The V gene's germline CDR1 is SGHRS and CDR2 YFSETQ. The CDR3 loop reads CASSWREGGGEKLFF. The CDR3 nucleotides read TGCGCCAGCAGCTGGCGTGAGGGGGGGGGCGAAAAACTGTTTTTT.

This clonotype was seen at least ten times. This sequence joins TRBV12-3 or TRBV12-4 and TRBJ1-3; no reliable D call. The CDR3 covers 12 residues. With 3 bases removed from V and 4 bases from J, the gap between germline ends came to 4 bases. The CDR3 loop is CASSFEGNTIYF. In DNA, the CDR3 is TGTGCCAGCAGTTTTGAAGGAAACACCATATATTTT.